These T cell receptor beta chains were read from a single sample in a study of beta chain features in type 1 diabetes. Produced via immunoSEQ multiplex PCR; TCRdb's table is partial and in-frame only. The table has under 900,000 clones, roughly a sixth seen once; the top ten hold 0.023%. Specimen: naive CD4+ T cells from blood. All receptors come from a woman in her late teens or twenties in good health. Each CDR3 is given with its conserved first and last residue. A D gene is named only where the DNA matches it firmly. Not all rows give a size; the values are once, few, many and, for expanded clones, a class.

V	D	J	size	DNA	CDR3
TRBV6-6	TRBD1	TRBJ1-5	.	TGTGCCAGCAGTTACAGGGACAGACAGCCCCAGCATTTT	CASSYRDRQPQHF
TRBV29-1	TRBD2	TRBJ2-2	few	TGCAGCTCCCGGACTAGCGGGAGAGACGGGGAGCTGTTTTTT	CSSRTSGRDGELFF
TRBV5-4	.	TRBJ1-1	few	TGTGCCAGCAGTTATAGCGCAGGGATGAACACTGAAGCTTTCTTT	CASSYSAGMNTEAFF
TRBV19	.	TRBJ2-1	few	TGTGCCAGTAGTTCCCCCCATGGAAGGAAGCAGTTCTTC	CASSSPHGRKQFF
TRBV7-8	TRBD1	TRBJ2-7	few	TGTGCCAGCAGCTTAGCCCGGGACAGGGTCTACGAGCAGTACTTC	CASSLARDRVYEQYF
TRBV7-9	TRBD1	TRBJ1-5	.	TGTGCCAGCAGCTTAGGGAGGACAGGGGAAGAGCCCCAGCATTTT	CASSLGRTGEEPQHF
TRBV2	TRBD1	TRBJ1-1	few	TGTGCCAGCAGGGACCCGGGACAGCTCCTGAGCCCTGAAGCTTTCTTT	CASRDPGQLLSPEAFF
TRBV6-1	.	TRBJ2-5	few	TGTGCCAGCAGCGCGAAGGCAGAGACCCAGTACTTC	CASSAKAETQYF
TRBV2	TRBD2	TRBJ2-1	few	TGTGCCAGCAATAAGCGGGAGGGTTTGGGTGAGCAGTTCTTC	CASNKREGLGEQFF
TRBV7-6	TRBD2	TRBJ2-2	once	TGTGCCAGCAGCTTCCTTAGCGGGAGGGCCGACACCGGGGAGCTGTTTTTT	CASSFLSGRADTGELFF
TRBV11-2	TRBD2	TRBJ2-3	few	TGTGCCAGCAGCTTCGCAAACCTAGCGGGTCTCACAGATACGCAGTATTTT	CASSFANLAGLTDTQYF
TRBV5-4	.	TRBJ2-3	few	TGTGCCAGCAGCTTGGCGGGTAGGGTGGGATATAGTACGCAGTATTTT	CASSLAGRVGYSTQYF
TRBV7-9	TRBD1	TRBJ2-1	.	TGTGCCAGCAGCCAGACAGGGAGCTCCTACAATGAGCAGTTCTTC	CASSQTGSSYNEQFF
TRBV7-9	.	TRBJ2-1	few	TGTGCCAGCAGCCCGCCCGGGTGGCCCTACAATGAGCAGTTCTTC	CASSPPGWPYNEQFF
TRBV6-5	.	TRBJ2-1	.	TGTGCCAGCAGTTACTCATGGTTCGATGAGCAGTTCTTC	CASSYSWFDEQFF
TRBV19	.	TRBJ1-1	few	TGTGCCAGTAGTATAGATCTTTTCCGGTTCCAAGCTTTCTTT	CASSIDLFRFQAFF
TRBV4-3	.	TRBJ2-7	.	TGCGCCAGCAGCCAGTCTAGCTCCTACGAGCAGTACTTC	CASSQSSSYEQYF
TRBV28	.	TRBJ2-1	.	TGTGCCAGCAGTTTAGGGTCATTATACAATGAGCAGTTCTTC	CASSLGSLYNEQFF
TRBV15	TRBD2	TRBJ2-7	.	TGTGCCACCAGCGAGGGGCTAGCGGGGGCCTCCTACGAGCAGTACTTC	CATSEGLAGASYEQYF
TRBV5-1	.	TRBJ2-7	.	TGCGCCAGCAGCTCAACAGCCCCCGGGGGAAGTAGGCAGCAGTACTTC	CASSSTAPGGSRQQYF
TRBV19	.	TRBJ2-7	few	TGTGCCAGTAGCAAAAACCTACAGTTACCGGGAGAGCAGTACTTC	CASSKNLQLPGEQYF
TRBV19	TRBD2	TRBJ2-3	.	TGTGCCAGTAGACTTAGCGGGAACACAGATACGCAGTATTTT	CASRLSGNTDTQYF
TRBV28	.	TRBJ2-7	.	TGTGCCAGCAGTTTAGAATACGAGCAGTACTTC	CASSLEYEQYF
TRBV7-6	TRBD2	TRBJ2-3	.	TGTGCCAGCAGTACTAGCGGGACCTCAGATACGCAGTATTTT	CASSTSGTSDTQYF
TRBV10-3	TRBD2	TRBJ2-2	.	TGTGCCATCAACAGCGGGAGGAACACCGGGGAGCTGTTTTTT	CAINSGRNTGELFF
TRBV20-1	.	TRBJ2-5	.	TGCAGTGCGGCATTTCAAGAGACCCAGTACTTC	CSAAFQETQYF
TRBV10-3	.	TRBJ1-1	few	TGTGCCAGCAGTGCCGGCTGGATGAACACTGAAGCTTTCTTT	CASSAGWMNTEAFF
TRBV6-1	.	TRBJ1-5	.	TGTGCCAGCAGTGACCTCCGGGGGAATCAGCCCCAGCATTTT	CASSDLRGNQPQHF
TRBV5-1	.	TRBJ2-7	few	TGCGCCAGCAGCTTGGGACGGGGAGGTTTCTACGAGCAGTACTTC	CASSLGRGGFYEQYF
TRBV2	TRBD1	TRBJ2-5	.	TGTGCCAGCATAGGGACAGCCCAAGAGACCCAGTACTTC	CASIGTAQETQYF
TRBV7-9	.	TRBJ2-7	once	TGTGCCAGCAGCTTAGTAGGGGGGCGCGCCTACGAGCAGTACTTC	CASSLVGGRAYEQYF
TRBV7-2	.	TRBJ2-7	few	TGTGCCAGCAGCCCTCAGTCGACCAGCACCTACGAGCAGTACTTC	CASSPQSTSTYEQYF
TRBV6-5	.	TRBJ2-7	.	TGTGCCAGCAGTCGATCCAGGGGTCTCGAGCAGTACTTC	CASSRSRGLEQYF
TRBV6-6	TRBD1	TRBJ2-4	.	TGTGCCAGCAGTTACCCAGGGGGCGTCATTCAGTACTTC	CASSYPGGVIQYF
TRBV7-3	.	TRBJ2-6	.	TGTGCCAGCACACGGGGACAAGCCAAGGACGTCCTGACTTTC	CASTRGQAKDVLTF
TRBV11-2	.	TRBJ2-5	.	TGTGCCAGCAGCTTCTTGACACGTCTCCAAGAGACCCAGTACTTC	CASSFLTRLQETQYF
TRBV5-1	TRBD2	TRBJ2-1	few	TGCGCCAGCAGCTTAACGATTAGCGGGAGTGGGTCCTACAATGAGCAGTTCTTC	CASSLTISGSGSYNEQFF
TRBV29-1	TRBD1	TRBJ1-1	few	TGCAGCGTGCCCCCCGGAAGGGGGCACGGAACTGAAGCTTTCTTT	CSVPPGRGHGTEAFF
TRBV1	.	TRBJ2-5	.	TGCACCAGCAGCCAAGATCCCGGGAATAGTTACCAAGAGACCCAGTACTTC	CTSSQDPGNSYQETQYF
TRBV7-2	.	TRBJ2-7	few	TGTGCCAGCAGCCCGTCGGGGAGGTATTCCTCCTACGAGCAGTACTTC	CASSPSGRYSSYEQYF
TRBV5-1	.	TRBJ1-1	.	TGCGCCAGCAGCTCCGGGACTAACACTGAAGCTTTCTTT	CASSSGTNTEAFF